What follows describes a single T cell receptor beta chain. The target antigen is unknown. This entry belongs to a study of T-cell reconstitution after alpha-beta-depleted transplantation in children. Study-wide results and limits: Day-60 TCRbeta diversity that was high in some patients was derived from surviving recipient T cells and thymic progenitors. At the one-year point after transplant, T-cell counts and TCRbeta diversity were found to come mostly from T cells that had been newly produced. As was reported, about two months after transplant, alpha-beta T cells came from several hundred expanded graft clones.

Unique molecular identifiers were incorporated when the TCRbeta library was constructed. A single record per CDR3 protein comes from TCRdb applying MiXCR to the PCR reads. This sample has approximately 1,000,000 distinct CDR3 sequences, with about 31% found just once. Germline V gene sequence: CDR1 ENHRY, CDR2 SYGVKD. Trimming took off 4 bases at V and 5 bases at J, with 15 bases between the two ends. This CDR3 contains 14 residues. Sequences were derived from PBMCs, mostly from graft donor cells, sampled 360 days after TCRalphabeta/CD19-depleted stem cell transplant. The sequence was collected from a boy less than two years old who had a stem cell transplant for SCID, so the T cells may come from the graft donor. The chain uses TRBV10-3 and TRBJ2-7, with D tentatively TRBD1 (6 bases). CDR3 nucleotide sequence: TGTGCCATCAGTGGGGATCTCAGGGGCAACGAGCAGTACTTC. Amino acid sequence: CAISGDLRGNEQYF.